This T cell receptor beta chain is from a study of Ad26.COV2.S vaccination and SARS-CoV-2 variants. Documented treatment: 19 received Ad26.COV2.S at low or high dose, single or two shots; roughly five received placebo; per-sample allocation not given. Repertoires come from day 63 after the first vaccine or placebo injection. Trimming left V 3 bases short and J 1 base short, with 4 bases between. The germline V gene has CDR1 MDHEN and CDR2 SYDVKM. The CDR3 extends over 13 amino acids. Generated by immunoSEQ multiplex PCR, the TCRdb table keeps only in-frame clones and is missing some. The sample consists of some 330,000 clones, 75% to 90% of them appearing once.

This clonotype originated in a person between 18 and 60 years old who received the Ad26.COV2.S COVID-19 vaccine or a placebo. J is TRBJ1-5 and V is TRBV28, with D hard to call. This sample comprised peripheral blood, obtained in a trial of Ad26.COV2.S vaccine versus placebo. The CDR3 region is CASSFGSNQPQHF. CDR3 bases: TGTGCCAGCAGTTTCGGCAGCAATCAGCCCCAGCATTTT. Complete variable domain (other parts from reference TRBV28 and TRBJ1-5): DVKVTQSSRYLVKRTGEKVFLECVQDMDHENMFWYRQDPGLGLRLIYFSYDVKMKEKGDIPEGYSVSREKKERFSLILESASTNQTSMYLCASSFGSNQPQHFGDGTRLSIL.